This T cell receptor (beta chain) was sequenced during a study of blood T cell repertoires in COVID-19. In the original processing: Nucleated cell number was recorded as an estimate derived from reference gene primer amplification. Generated by immunoSEQ multiplex PCR, the TCRdb table keeps only in-frame clones and is missing some. V, J and clone size reflect that table, while D and trimming were determined from the DNA. The sample carries over 200,000 clones, 75% to 90% recorded once. What was sequenced was peripheral blood. The source is a human donor in a cohort sampled during active COVID-19.

The CDR3 coding sequence is TGTGCCGTCCGACACTTTAGATATGGCTACACCTTC. As protein: CAVRHFRYGYTF. This chain connects TRBV12-3 or TRBV12-4 to TRBJ1-2; D remains unclear. This CDR3 has 12 amino acids. The V end was cut by 11 bases, the J end by 5 bases, with 15 bases between.